This T cell receptor (beta chain) was observed in a study of human T cells and chemical hapten exposure. Time point indicated: pre-sensitization, week 0. The sample's treatment: therapeutic diphenylcyclopropenone sensitization with weekly scalp DPC. The drawing of blood occurred before each patch test was applied. The CDR3 extends over 14 amino acids. Trimming stripped 3 bases from V and 1 base from J, with 9 bases between. Per the germline V gene, CDR1 is LGHNA and CDR2 is YNFKEQ. This clonotype has a handful of counts. Its matching antigen is unknown. Study-wide results and caveats: Higher patch test scores went with higher counts of PT1 expanded TCRs. Relative to controls, expanded TCRs formed significantly more large CDR3 similarity clusters.

Unique molecular identifiers were affixed to discrete cDNA molecules within the library. TCRdb reprocessed the RACE reads via MiXCR and lists one record per CDR3 protein. The table records more than 300,000 distinct CDR3 sequences, around 5.5% of them present only once. The chain links TRBV4-2 to TRBJ1-1; no reliable D call. Sequencing used whole blood, obtained in connection with sensitization to the hapten diphenylcyclopropenone (DPC). This TCR was recovered from a woman between 18 and 29 years old with alopecia areata. Some clones in this sample may be carry-over from other donors' samples. The CDR3: CASSHDAWNTEAFF. CDR3 in DNA: TGTGCCAGCAGCCATGATGCCTGGAACACTGAAGCTTTCTTT.